The clone carrying this TCR beta chain turned up a few times. This record comes from a study of response to subunit inactivated influenza vaccine. TCRdb re-analysed the RT-PCR reads in MiXCR, keeping a single row per CDR3 protein. In the table there are more than 150,000 distinct CDR3 sequences, nearly 9.5% of which are singletons. V shed 3 bases and J shed 13 bases, with 19 bases lying between them. The germline V gene encodes CDR1 DFQATT and CDR2 SNEGSKA (reference sequence). This CDR3 is 13 amino acids long. This chain uses TRBV20-1 with TRBJ2-4; D possibly corresponds to TRBD2 (5 bases). The input for sequencing was non-naive T cells sorted from PBMCs, taken on the day of vaccination. The receptor comes from a man aged 50-59 years who received an inactivated influenza vaccine. The CDR3 DNA reads as TGCAGTGCTAGGGGGAGAACGGGCACCCGACAGTACTTC. This encodes CSARGRTGTRQYF.